Listed here are 32 T cell receptor beta chains from one sample, sequenced in a study of T-cell memory formation after mild COVID-19. Using its own MiXCR run on the 5' RACE reads, TCRdb lists one record per CDR3 protein. This table holds about 410,000 distinct CDR3 sequences, more than 20% found once. Source material: PBMCs or a T cell subset sorted from them (not recorded which). The receptors were sampled from an adult woman who had mild COVID-19 (a few samples of this study predate the infection). Cell type and time point are not known.

The chain carries TRBV30 and TRBJ2-1; TRBD2 agrees at 7 bases. The CDR3 has 12 amino acids. Germline loops: CDR1 GTSNPN, CDR2 SVGIG (reference sequence). The junction had 6 bases not matched to a gene; V was cut back by 7 bases and J by 6 bases. The DNA for the CDR3 is TGTGCCTCTAACCCGGGGGGCAATGAGCAGTTCTTC. Protein: CASNPGGNEQFF.

The chain carries TRBV24-1 and TRBJ2-1; D not certain. This CDR3 is built from 16 residues. Trimming stripped 4 bases from V and 0 bases from J, with 12 bases between. The V gene's germline CDR1 is KGHDR and CDR2 SFDVKD. The CDR3 here is CATSDPAAPSYNEQFF. Written as DNA, the CDR3 is TGTGCCACCAGTGACCCGGCGGCGCCCTCCTACAATGAGCAGTTCTTC.

The rearrangement uses TRBV12-3 or TRBV12-4 and TRBJ1-2; no reliable D call. Between the trimmed V and J ends, which lost 0 bases and 7 bases, there was a span of 21 bases. The CDR3 runs 17 residues. The CDR3 DNA reads TGTGCCAGCAGTTTAGCCGAGGGCGCAGTCCGGGCGAGTGGCTACACCTTC. Protein: CASSLAEGAVRASGYTF.

The DNA for the CDR3 is TGTGCCAGCAGCTGGTGGGGGGGCACAGATACGCAGTATTTT. Its protein is CASSWWGGTDTQYF. The V and J genes are TRBV5-4 and TRBJ2-3, with a weak D call TRBD2 (6 bases). V lost 3 bases, J lost 1 base, and 9 bases lay in between. CDR1 is SGHNT, CDR2 YYREEE, per germline (reference sequence). The CDR3 covers 14 residues.

This clonotype occurred a few times. This rearrangement joins TRBV4-1 to TRBJ2-1; 10 bases match TRBD2. The CDR3 is 17 amino acids. Germline loops: CDR1 MGHRA, CDR2 YSYEKL. The V and J ends lost 3 bases and 0 bases, in that order; junction bases with no gene match: 5. The CDR3 DNA is TGCGCCAGCAGCCATCCCATAGCGGGGGGCTCCTACAATGAGCAGTTCTTC. Its translation is CASSHPIAGGSYNEQFF.

The genes are TRBV7-2 and TRBJ2-7; D is possibly TRBD1 (5 bases). This CDR3 is built from 13 residues. The V gene lost 3 bases and the J gene lost 6 bases, with 12 bases spanning the gap. The germline V gene has CDR1 SGHTA and CDR2 FQGNSA. The CDR3 coding sequence is TGTGCCAGCAGCTTTTGGGGCAGCCTCGAGCAGTACTTC. This translates into CASSFWGSLEQYF.

In its sample, this clonotype was seen many times. The rearrangement uses TRBV7-2 and TRBJ2-7; 7 bases fit TRBD1. The CDR3 contains 16 residues. Germline CDR1 and CDR2: SGHTA and FQGNSA. Trimming at V came to 5 bases and at J to 2 bases, leaving 12 bases not matched to a gene. DNA of the CDR3: TGTGCCAGCAGCACCCACCCCAGGGGGTCAACCTACGAGCAGTACTTC. Translating gives CASSTHPRGSTYEQYF.

This clonotype showed up just a few times. The rearrangement joins TRBV20-1 to TRBJ2-1; TRBD2 matches 13 bases. The CDR3 extends over 16 amino acids. Germline CDR1 and CDR2: DFQATT and SNEGSKA (reference sequence). With V trimmed by 0 bases and J by 9 bases, 8 bases remained unmatched. The CDR3 is CSARDWTSGGQSEQFF. In DNA form, the CDR3 reads TGCAGTGCTAGAGATTGGACTAGCGGGGGCCAGAGTGAGCAGTTCTTC.

In this sample, this clonotype turned up a few times. V usage is TRBV11-2 and J usage is TRBJ2-3; D remains ambiguous. This CDR3 has 13 residues. Germline lookup yields CDR1 SGHAT and CDR2 FQNNGV. Deletions cut 1 base from V and 5 bases from J, with 7 bases between. The CDR3 nucleotides are TGTGCCAGCAGCTTAGTCTTGAGAGATACGCAGTATTTT. It encodes CASSLVLRDTQYF. Looking up the rest from reference TRBV11-2 and TRBJ2-3 gives the full variable domain: EAGVAQSPRYKIIEKRQSVAFWCNPISGHATLYWYQQILGQGPKLLIQFQNNGVVDDSQLPKDRFSAERLKGVDSTLKIQPAKLEDSAVYLCASSLVLRDTQYFGPGTRLTVL.

There are a few counts of this clonotype. The CDR3 bases are TGTGCCAGCAGCTTAGTAGGTCAGGTTAGCACAGATACGCAGTATTTT. Its translation: CASSLVGQVSTDTQYF. J is TRBJ2-3 and V is TRBV7-9; no firm D call. Trimming removed 1 base from V and 0 bases from J, with 11 bases in between. This CDR3 comprises 16 residues. From germline, CDR1 is SEHNR and CDR2 FQNEAQ (reference sequence).

V gene TRBV12-3 or TRBV12-4 combines with J gene TRBJ2-2; D not certain. The CDR3 is 14 amino acids. V was pared by 5 bases and J by 0 bases, with 7 bases between. The CDR3 bases are TGTGCCAGCAGTCCGCGTACGAACACCGGGGAGCTGTTTTTT. As protein: CASSPRTNTGELFF.

This clonotype has ten or more counts. The J gene is TRBJ1-1, the V gene TRBV5-1; D is undetermined. The CDR3 spans 14 residues. From germline, CDR1 is SGHRS and CDR2 YFSETQ. The V end lost 2 bases, the J end lost 1 base, and 9 bases lay between the germline ends. CDR3 nucleotide sequence: TGCGCCAGCAGCTTTTCGGGGAGGAACACTGAAGCTTTCTTT. It is translated as CASSFSGRNTEAFF. Full variable domain (outside the CDR3, taken from reference TRBV5-1 and TRBJ1-1): KAGVTQTPRYLIKTRGQQVTLSCSPISGHRSVSWYQQTPGQGLQFLFEYFSETQRNKGNFPGRFSGRQFSNSRSEMNVSTLELGDSALYLCASSFSGRNTEAFFGQGTRLTVV.

This clonotype was seen more than once but under ten times. The V call is TRBV7-8, the J call TRBJ2-7, with TRBD2 matching 11 bases. With 1 base clipped from V and 2 bases from J, the junction kept 7 bases outside the gene matches. Germline-derived CDR1 and CDR2 are SGHVS and FQNEAQ. This CDR3 has 17 residues. CDR3 region: CASSLVWGLAETYEQYF. The CDR3 DNA sequence: TGTGCCAGCAGCTTAGTTTGGGGACTAGCGGAGACCTACGAGCAGTACTTC.

V is TRBV3-1 and J is TRBJ1-1; D unclear. Germline V CDR1 and CDR2: LGHDT, YNNKEL (reference sequence). The CDR3 spans 14 residues. Trimming left V 1 base short and J 4 bases short, with 10 bases between. The CDR3 DNA is TGTGCCAGCAGCCAAGTAGAAGGGCTCACTGAAGCTTTCTTT. Residues: CASSQVEGLTEAFF. Together with reference TRBV3-1 and TRBJ1-1, the CDR3 gives the full variable domain: DTAVSQTPKYLVTQMGNDKSIKCEQNLGHDTMYWYKQDSKKFLKIMFSYNNKELIINETVPNRFSPKSPDKAHLNLHINSLELGDSAVYFCASSQVEGLTEAFFGQGTRLTVV.

The table lists this clonotype with a few counts. The rearrangement uses TRBV7-2 and TRBJ2-2; D may correspond to TRBD1 or TRBD2 (5 bases each). CDR1 and CDR2 (germline): SGHTA, FQGNSA. This CDR3 contains 16 residues. Deletions cut 0 bases from V and 5 bases from J, with 13 bases between. DNA for the CDR3: TGTGCCAGCAGCTTAGCCTTTGTGAGGGGTACCGGGGAGCTGTTTTTT. Translated: CASSLAFVRGTGELFF.

Many counts were recorded for this clonotype. V gene TRBV4-3 combines with J gene TRBJ2-5; no reliable D call. Germline values: CDR1 LGHNA, CDR2 YSLEER. Trimming left V 0 bases short and J 6 bases short, with 14 bases between. The CDR3 is 15 residues long. CDR3 coding DNA: TGCGCCAGCAGCCAAGATCCGGGCCAGGCTAAGACCCAGTACTTC. Encoded protein: CASSQDPGQAKTQYF.

This clonotype was counted between two and nine times. CDR3 bases: TGCGCCAGCAGCCGCCGTCTGGCAGGGCAAGAGACCCAGTACTTC. Translated, it gives CASSRRLAGQETQYF. V usage is TRBV4-3 and J usage is TRBJ2-5, with D possibly being TRBD1 (5 bases). Trimming left V 4 bases short and J 2 bases short, with 14 bases between. The germline CDR1 and CDR2 sequences are LGHNA and YSLEER. The CDR3 runs to 15 residues.

The chain carries TRBV4-1 and TRBJ1-6; D uncertain. Germline CDR1 reads MGHRA; CDR2 reads YSYEKL. The CDR3 has 14 amino acids. V was clipped by 4 bases and J by 7 bases, with 11 bases between them. The CDR3 nucleotides read TGCGCCAGCAGCCGCAACTTCGGGAATTCACCCCTCCACTTT. It translates to CASSRNFGNSPLHF.

The chain joins TRBV20-1 to TRBJ2-3; tentative D call: TRBD1 (5 bases). V lost 2 bases, J lost 1 base, and 10 bases lay in between. The germline gives CDR1 DFQATT, CDR2 SNEGSKA (reference sequence). The CDR3 runs 14 residues. This CDR3 reads CSARRQGGTDTQYF. CDR3 DNA: TGCAGTGCTAGACGCCAGGGTGGCACAGATACGCAGTATTTT.

The CDR3 bases are TGTGCCAGCAGCAGAGGACTAGCGGGGGGCAAAAACATTCAGTACTTC. Its protein product is CASSRGLAGGKNIQYF. The rearrangement links TRBV7-8 to TRBJ2-4; 14 bases are a match to TRBD2. The CDR3 consists of 16 residues. Germline V gives CDR1 SGHVS, CDR2 FQNEAQ. The V and J ends lost 5 bases and 3 bases, in that order; junction bases with no gene match: 3.

The J gene is TRBJ2-3, the V gene TRBV6-4; the match to TRBD1 covers 12 bases. After removal of 6 bases from V and 7 bases from J, the junction contained 5 bases not matched to a gene. Per the germline V gene, CDR1 is MRHNA and CDR2 is SNTAGT. CDR3 length: 14 residues. The CDR3 reads CASSHGTGGYTQYF. CDR3 coding DNA: TGTGCCAGCAGCCACGGGACAGGGGGCTATACGCAGTATTTT.

This clonotype was seen a few times. This chain joins TRBV6-6 and TRBJ1-1, with D maybe TRBD1 (5 bases). There are 14 residues in the CDR3. Trimming took off 8 bases at V and 0 bases at J, with 13 bases between the two ends. Germline loops: CDR1 MNHNY, CDR2 SVGAGI (reference sequence). Here the CDR3 reads CASGTDRMNTEAFF. Written as DNA, the CDR3 is TGTGCCAGCGGGACGGATAGAATGAACACTGAAGCTTTCTTT.

The chain is built from TRBV7-9 and TRBJ2-1; TRBD2 is a possible D gene (5 bases). The CDR3 runs 15 residues. Trimming stripped 3 bases from V and 6 bases from J, with 15 bases between. In germline, CDR1 is SEHNR, CDR2 FQNEAQ (reference sequence). The DNA of the CDR3 is TGTGCCAGCAGCTTCTGGCCTAGCTCACTCAATGAGCAGTTCTTC. Amino acids: CASSFWPSSLNEQFF.

This chain joins TRBV7-9 and TRBJ2-7; D is unclear. Germline V gives CDR1 SEHNR, CDR2 FQNEAQ (reference sequence). Trimming took 4 bases from V and 5 from J, leaving 12 bases between them. The CDR3 contains 13 residues. The CDR3, as DNA: TGTGCCAGCAGCTCACCTCAACCGAACGAGCAGTACTTC. As protein: CASSSPQPNEQYF.

On this clonotype: A much more abundant neighbour one base away suggests this may be a read error. This CDR3 is CASSPLWWAEGEQFF. In DNA, the CDR3 is TGCGCCAGCAGCCCCCTCTGGTGGGCCGAGGGTGAGCAGTTCTTC. The chain combines TRBV5-1 with TRBJ2-1, with TRBD2 as a possible D gene (5 bases). V was trimmed by 4 bases and J by 9 bases, leaving 20 bases between them. Germline V gives CDR1 SGHRS, CDR2 YFSETQ. The CDR3 consists of 15 residues.

This clonotype was seen a handful of times. V gene TRBV20-1 combines with J gene TRBJ2-7, with 8 bases fitting TRBD2. CDR1 and CDR2 from the germline V gene are DFQATT and SNEGSKA (reference sequence). The CDR3 has 17 residues. Trimming cost V 1 base and J 0 bases; bases outside gene matches: 11. The CDR3 DNA reads as TGCAGTGCTAGAGGGGGGGGTCTAGCGGGTGACTCCTACGAGCAGTACTTC. Translated: CSARGGGLAGDSYEQYF.

The CDR3 nucleotides read TGCGCCAGCAGCCCCGGAGGACTAGCGGGGAGACAAGAGACCCAGTACTTC. Protein sequence: CASSPGGLAGRQETQYF. The chain is built from TRBV5-1 and TRBJ2-5, with 12 bases matching TRBD2. The CDR3 sequence is 17 residues long. V lost 4 bases, J lost 2 bases, and 9 bases stayed unmatched. In germline, CDR1 is SGHRS, CDR2 YFSETQ.

J is TRBJ2-3 and V is TRBV20-1, with TRBD2 as a possible D gene (5 bases). Per germline, CDR1 DFQATT and CDR2 SNEGSKA (reference sequence). Between the trimmed V and J ends, which lost 6 bases and 1 base, there was a span of 11 bases. There are 13 residues in the CDR3. CDR3 residues: CSAERARTDTQYF. CDR3 DNA sequence: TGCAGTGCCGAGAGGGCGCGCACAGATACGCAGTATTTT.

The J gene is TRBJ2-7, the V gene TRBV6-5; TRBD1 aligns across 7 bases. The germline V gene encodes CDR1 MNHEY and CDR2 SVGAGI. V shed 7 bases and J 3 bases; nucleotides not matched to a gene: 9. This CDR3 comprises 14 residues. This CDR3 is CASNRRDSIYEQYF. The CDR3 bases are TGTGCCAGCAACCGCCGGGACAGTATCTACGAGCAGTACTTC.

The table lists this clonotype with many counts. The V and J genes are TRBV7-2 and TRBJ2-3; D ambiguous. The CDR3 loop spans 15 amino acids. CDR1 is SGHTA and CDR2 is FQGNSA in the germline V gene. Trimming took off 2 bases at V and 4 bases at J, with 13 bases between the two ends. The DNA of the CDR3 is TGTGCCAGCAGCTTATATAAAGCATCGGCAGATACGCAGTATTTT. It is translated as CASSLYKASADTQYF.

This chain uses TRBV4-3 with TRBJ2-1, with TRBD1 as a possible D gene (6 bases). V was trimmed by 5 bases and J by 0 bases, leaving 26 bases between them. Looked up from germline, CDR1 is LGHNA and CDR2 is YSLEER. The CDR3 totals 20 residues. This CDR3 reads CASSLRPGHGDNRSYNEQFF. CDR3 nucleotide sequence: TGCGCCAGCAGCTTAAGACCGGGACACGGAGATAACCGCTCCTACAATGAGCAGTTCTTC.

This chain uses TRBV29-1 with TRBJ1-5; D might be TRBD1 (5 bases). Looked up from germline, CDR1 is SQVTM and CDR2 is ANQGSEA. The CDR3 is 12 residues long. V lost 4 bases to trimming and J lost 8 bases, with 12 bases between them. The CDR3 loop reads CSVGSGSEPQHF. CDR3 DNA sequence: TGCAGCGTTGGGTCAGGGAGTGAGCCCCAGCATTTT.